The 21 T cell receptor beta chains below were found in one sample sequenced in a study of tumor-infiltrating lymphocytes in primary liver carcinoma. Investigators took RNA and DNA out together from roughly 21-30 mg of unsorted bulk tissue. Total RNA (around 500 ng) served as template for TCR beta cDNA synthesis primed by a constant-region primer. For TCR beta, libraries were produced by three nested multiplex PCR rounds using slightly modified ARM-PCR. In the first two PCR rounds, TRBV1-TRBV30 forward primers were paired with a C-beta reverse primer, and each round lasted around 10 cycles. MiXCR, run by TCRdb on the multiplex PCR reads, gives a single entry per CDR3 protein. The table lists 35,000 to 50,000 distinct CDR3 sequences, roughly 80% of them singletons. The sample comprised tumor-adjacent normal liver tissue. Receptor source: a young woman with primary liver carcinoma and hepatitis B virus infection.

This clonotype has just a few counts. A much more abundant neighbour one base away suggests this may be a read error. The chain recombines TRBV5-1 with TRBJ2-1; D is possibly TRBD1 (5 bases). The V end was cut by 4 bases, the J end by 12 bases, with 14 bases between. The germline CDR1 and CDR2 sequences are SGHRS and YFSETQ. This CDR3 contains 12 residues. Here the CDR3 reads CASSALGDGQFF. CDR3 DNA sequence: TGCGCCAGCAGCGCGTTAGGGGATGGGCAGTTCTTC.

In this sample, this clonotype turned up many times. The gene calls are TRBV7-8 and TRBJ2-5; no definite D call. Germline CDR1 and CDR2: SGHVS and FQNEAQ. This CDR3 spans 15 amino acids. V gave up 1 base and J gave up 3 bases, with 12 bases separating them. The CDR3 reads CASSLGRLGEETQYF. The CDR3 nucleotides are TGTGCCAGCAGCTTAGGGAGACTGGGTGAAGAGACCCAGTACTTC.

As to this clonotype: A read error is likely, as this CDR3 ends without the conserved phenylalanine or tryptophan. The chain recombines TRBV5-1 with TRBJ2-7; a weak D match, TRBD1 (6 bases). Per germline, CDR1 SGHRS and CDR2 YFSETQ. This CDR3 spans 13 amino acids. The CDR3 DNA is TGCGCCGGCAGCTGGGACAAGGCCTACGAGCAGTACTCC. Its translation: CAGSWDKAYEQYS.

This clonotype was counted at least ten times. For the CDR3, the DNA is TGTGCCAGCAGTTACGAAGTCAAGGATGAGCAGTTCTTC. This sequence encodes CASSYEVKDEQFF. The V gene is TRBV6-2 or TRBV6-3, the J gene TRBJ2-1; D remains ambiguous. V gave up 2 bases and J gave up 8 bases, with 10 bases separating them. Germline-derived CDR1 and CDR2 are MNHEY and SVGEGT. This CDR3 contains 13 residues.

This clonotype appeared once. This sequence may be a read error, since a much larger clone differs from it by one base. The chain employs TRBV28 and TRBJ2-7; 10 bases fit TRBD2. CDR3 length: 13 amino acids. The junction had 4 bases not matched to a gene; V was cut back by 4 bases and J by 7 bases. Germline V gene lookup returns CDR1 MDHEN and CDR2 SYDVKM. The CDR3 here is CASSSSGRREQYF. The CDR3 nucleotides are TGTGCCAGCAGTTCTAGCGGGAGACGTGAGCAGTACTTC.

Remarks on this clonotype: A read error may produce the germline difference seen at one junction end. V and J are TRBV6-2 or TRBV6-3 and TRBJ2-3; the D is unclear. Per germline, CDR1 MNHEY and CDR2 SVGEGT. This CDR3 spans 14 amino acids. The CDR3 sequence: CASSYLGWTDTQYF. In DNA form, the CDR3 reads TGTGCTAGCAGTTACCTAGGGTGGACAGATACGCAGTATTTT.

This chain joins TRBV11-2 and TRBJ2-5; 9 bases are shared with TRBD1. CDR1 is SGHAT and CDR2 is FQNNGV in the germline V gene. This CDR3 is built from 16 residues. CDR3 in amino acids: CGNSTRTGGAKGTQYF. CDR3 sequence (DNA): TGTGGCAACAGCACAAGAACAGGGGGCGCGAAAGGGACCCAGTACTTC. Filled out from reference TRBV11-2 and TRBJ2-5, the complete variable domain reads EAGVAQSPRYKIIEKRQSVAFWCNPISGHATLYWYQQILGQGPKLLIQFQNNGVVDDSQLPKDRFSAERLKGVDSTLKIQPAKLEDSAVYLCGNSTRTGGAKGTQYFGPGTRLLVL.

As concerns this clonotype: This is likely a read error, given that the CDR3 carries no conserved phenylalanine or tryptophan at its end. The chain has TRBV6-1 and TRBJ2-3; unclear D gene. Germline CDR1 and CDR2: MNHNS and SASEGT. CDR3 length: 11 amino acids. CDR3 bases: TGTGCCAGCAGCGAAGCAGATACGCAGTATTCT. As protein: CASSEADTQYS.

As to this clonotype: A much larger clone lies a single base off, so this may be a read error. This rearrangement joins TRBV5-1 to TRBJ1-1; unclear D gene. The CDR3 is 12 residues long. V lost 5 bases, J lost 4 bases, and 9 bases lay in between. Germline lookup yields CDR1 SGHRS and CDR2 YFSETQ. CDR3 region: CASRRDSTEAFF. CDR3 nucleotides: TGCGCCAGCAGAAGGGATAGCACTGAAGCTTTCTTT.

The rearrangement links TRBV13 to TRBJ2-7, with D tentatively TRBD2 (5 bases). The length of the CDR3 is 15 residues. Germline CDR1 reads PRHDT; CDR2 reads FYEKMQ (reference sequence). The V end was cut by 10 bases, the J end by 1 base, with 20 bases between. The CDR3 spells CATSLVIGQSYEQYF. The DNA of the CDR3 is TGTGCCACTAGCTTAGTCATAGGGCAGTCCTACGAGCAGTACTTC.

As concerns this clonotype: Because the CDR3 is missing its conserved closing phenylalanine or tryptophan, this is likely a read error. This sequence joins TRBV12-3 or TRBV12-4 and TRBJ1-1, with a possible D match to TRBD1 (5 bases). Between the trimmed V and J ends, which lost 5 bases and 4 bases, there was a span of 14 bases. There are 14 residues in the CDR3. The CDR3: CASSVGGGGTEAFL. DNA for the CDR3: TGTGCCAGCAGTGTGGGTGGGGGTGGCACTGAAGCTTTCCTT.

As to this clonotype: At one of its ends the junction is not consistent with the germline gene, which may arise from a read error. The rearrangement links TRBV6-5 to TRBJ1-6; no clear D. Germline assignment: CDR1 MNHEY and CDR2 SVGAGI. The length of the CDR3 is 16 residues. CDR3 sequence (DNA): TGTACCAGCAGTAAACAGCCTGCCATATATAATCCACCCCTCCACTTT. This gives the protein CTSSKQPAIYNPPLHF.

Worth noting for this clonotype: Relative to the germline gene, one junction end is altered; a read error may explain this. The CDR3 here is CASNEAQGDVEGLFSGNQPQHF. For the CDR3, the DNA is TGTGCCAGCAATGAAGCGCAAGGAGATGTTGAGGGGCTCTTCTCGGGCAATCAGCCCCAGCATTTT. The J gene is TRBJ1-5, the V gene TRBV6-1; tentatively, D is TRBD1 (5 bases). From germline, CDR1 is MNHNS and CDR2 SASEGT. CDR3 size: 22 residues.

This clonotype was seen a handful of times. The final CDR3 position lacks the conserved phenylalanine or tryptophan, pointing to a likely read error. The chain recombines TRBV28 with TRBJ2-4; D is perhaps TRBD2 (5 bases). CDR3 size: 15 residues. CDR1 is MDHEN and CDR2 is SYDVKM in the germline V gene. Trimming stripped 2 bases from V and 7 bases from J, with 15 bases between. The CDR3 reads CASSLVWELKNIQYL. The CDR3, as DNA: TGTGCCAGCAGTTTAGTGTGGGAGCTAAAGAACATTCAGTACCTC.

With respect to this clonotype: Compared with germline, one end of the junction differs, possibly owing to a read error. The chain links TRBV12-3 or TRBV12-4 to TRBJ2-2, with D perhaps matching TRBD1 (6 bases). CDR3 length equals 15 residues. CDR3 bases: TGTGCCAGCATGGGGTGGGACACGAACATCGGGGAGCTGTTTTTT. Translated, it gives CASMGWDTNIGELFF.

V and J are TRBV28 and TRBJ2-5; 11 nucleotides match TRBD1. Per germline, CDR1 MDHEN and CDR2 SYDVKM. The junction had 12 bases not matched to a gene; V was cut back by 5 bases and J by 10 bases. This CDR3 region has 15 residues. CDR3 in DNA: TGTGCCAGCAGTCCCTGGGACAGGGGGAATTGGGGCCAGTACTTC. Amino acids: CASSPWDRGNWGQYF.

For this clonotype: This CDR3 fails to terminate in the conserved phenylalanine or tryptophan, so it likely reflects a read error. The chain is built from TRBV4-3 and TRBJ1-1; D is uncertain. V was pared by 0 bases and J by 10 bases, with 12 bases between. The CDR3 has 13 amino acids. Germline loops: CDR1 LGHNA, CDR2 YSLEER. The CDR3 protein is CASSQEPGSSAFY. The CDR3 nucleotides are TGCGCCAGCAGCCAAGAACCGGGGTCTTCAGCTTTCTAT.

The chain couples TRBV6-5 to TRBJ2-7, with D perhaps TRBD1 (5 bases). The germline CDR1 and CDR2 sequences are MNHEY and SVGAGI. The CDR3 runs to 13 residues. V was shortened by 7 bases and J by 1 base, with 11 bases between the two germline ends. Written as DNA, the CDR3 is TGTGCCAGCACATCGGCAGGGTCCTACGAGCAGTACTTC. This codes for CASTSAGSYEQYF.

In the case of this clonotype: One end of the junction is discordant with germline, which a read error may explain. J is TRBJ1-1 and V is TRBV6-6; a possible D gene is TRBD1 (6 bases). CDR3 length equals 13 residues. Per germline, CDR1 MNHNY and CDR2 SVGAGI (reference sequence). CDR3 in amino acids: CASSYRENTEALF. CDR3 nucleotides: TGTGCCAGTAGTTACAGGGAGAACACTGAAGCTTTATTT.

Of note for this clonotype: This may come from a read error, since a much larger clone is one base off. Given the absence of the conserved phenylalanine or tryptophan at the CDR3 end, a read error is likely. V and J are TRBV7-9 and TRBJ2-4; tentatively, D is TRBD1 (6 bases). Germline CDR1 SEHNR, CDR2 FQNEAQ (reference sequence). V lost 6 bases and J lost 2, with 14 bases in between. This CDR3 region has 15 residues. This chain's CDR3 is CASSSGVITKNIQYL. The CDR3 coding sequence is TGTGCCAGCAGTTCAGGGGTGATTACCAAAAACATTCAGTACCTC.

Comment on this clonotype: At one boundary the junction diverges from the germline segment, which might be a read error. This chain connects TRBV12-3 or TRBV12-4 to TRBJ2-7; D gene unclear. The CDR3 is 13 amino acids. CDR3 nucleotide sequence: TGTGCCAGCAGTTTAGAAACTTTCTACGAACAGTACTTC. As protein: CASSLETFYEQYF.